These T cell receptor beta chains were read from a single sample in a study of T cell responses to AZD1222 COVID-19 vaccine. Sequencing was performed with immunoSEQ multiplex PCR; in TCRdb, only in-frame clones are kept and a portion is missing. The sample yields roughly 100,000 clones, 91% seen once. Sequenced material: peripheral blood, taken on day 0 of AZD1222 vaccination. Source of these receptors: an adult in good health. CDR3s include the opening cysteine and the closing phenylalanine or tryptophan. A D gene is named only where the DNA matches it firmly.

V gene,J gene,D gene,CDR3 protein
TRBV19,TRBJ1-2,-,CASSPPGGESGYTF
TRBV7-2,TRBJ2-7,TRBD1,CASSLTTGTYEQYF
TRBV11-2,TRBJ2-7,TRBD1,CASSLAVGDRGPEQYF
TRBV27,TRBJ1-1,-,CASSLSEYTEAFF
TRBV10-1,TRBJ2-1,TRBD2,CASSEASGIGEQFF
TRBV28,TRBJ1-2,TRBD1,CATQSTGLGYTF
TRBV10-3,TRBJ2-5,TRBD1,CAISERVTGTGTKETQYF
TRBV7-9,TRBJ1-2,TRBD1,CASSLGGTANYGYTF
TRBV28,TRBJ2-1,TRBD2,CASSSTSGEQFF
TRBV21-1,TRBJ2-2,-,CASSEDIGGGTGELFF
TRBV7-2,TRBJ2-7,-,CASAGQLGVEQYF
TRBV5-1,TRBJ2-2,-,CASSLELGYIGELFF